One sample yielded the 20 T cell receptor beta chains listed below, sequenced in a study of human T cells and chemical hapten exposure. Time point: pre-sensitization, week 0. The treatment denotes: therapeutic diphenylcyclopropenone sensitization with weekly scalp DPC. In TCRdb, the RACE reads were re-called with MiXCR into one record per CDR3 protein. The sample shows approximately 60,000 distinct CDR3 sequences, around 10% of them seen only once. The sample consisted of whole blood, taken in connection with sensitization to the hapten diphenylcyclopropenone (DPC). These receptors were collected from a woman between 35 and 50 years old with alopecia areata. Some clones in this sample may be carry-over from other donors' samples.

This chain links TRBV5-1 with TRBJ2-2; D uncertain. This CDR3 is built from 13 residues. Germline V gene sequence: CDR1 SGHRS, CDR2 YFSETQ. Trimming took off 2 bases at V and 9 bases at J, with 11 bases between the two ends. In DNA form, the CDR3 reads TGCGCCAGCAGCTTTTCTGTGACCTGGGAGCTGTTTTTT. Its protein is CASSFSVTWELFF.

There are many counts of this clonotype. The genes are TRBV16 and TRBJ1-4; the D is unclear. The CDR3 is made up of 15 amino acids. The germline gives CDR1 KGHSY, CDR2 FQNENV. V gave up 4 bases and J gave up 4 bases, with 13 bases separating them. The CDR3 nucleotides read TGTGCCAGCAGCCCTACCATAGGAGGTAATGAAAAACTGTTTTTT. Protein: CASSPTIGGNEKLFF.

This clonotype has more than one count but fewer than ten. The rearrangement joins TRBV6-4 to TRBJ1-6; D is perhaps TRBD1 (5 bases). The CDR3 contains 15 residues. Germline V gene lookup returns CDR1 MRHNA and CDR2 SNTAGT. V was cut by 2 bases and J by 7 bases, with 12 bases left in between. The CDR3 sequence: CASSDEPGSNSPLHF. The CDR3 nucleotides are TGTGCCAGCAGTGACGAACCAGGGTCGAATTCACCCCTCCACTTT.

The chain combines TRBV6-2 or TRBV6-3 with TRBJ2-1, with D unresolved. CDR1 is MNHEY and CDR2 is SVGEGT in the germline V gene. This CDR3 spans 12 amino acids. V gave up 4 bases and J gave up 7 bases, with 8 bases separating them. The CDR3 region has the DNA TGTGCCAGCAGTTCGGCAACGAATGAGCAGTTCTTC. Translating it yields CASSSATNEQFF.

The rearrangement joins TRBV29-1 to TRBJ1-1; 12 bases agree with TRBD1. The CDR3 has 15 residues. Unmatched junction bases numbered 6, after V lost 3 bases and J lost 4 bases. CDR1 SQVTM and CDR2 ANQGSEA come from the germline V gene. Here the CDR3 DNA reads TGCAGCGTTGATGAGGGACAGGGGGCGGGCACTGAAGCTTTCTTT. Translation gives CSVDEGQGAGTEAFF. The variable domain in full, completed from reference TRBV29-1 and TRBJ1-1, reads SAVISQKPSRDICQRGTSLTIQCQVDSQVTMMFWYRQQPGQSLTLIATANQGSEATYESGFVIDKFPISRPNLTFSTLTVSNMSPEDSSIYLCSVDEGQGAGTEAFFGQGTRLTVV.

Details on this clonotype: With a much larger clone just one base away, this may be a read error. V usage is TRBV6-1 and J usage is TRBJ2-7; the D gene is possibly TRBD1 (5 bases). The CDR3 runs 15 residues. Germline CDR1 and CDR2: MNHNS and SASEGT. CDR3 loop: CPSTPYGAESYEQYF. The CDR3 coding sequence is TGTCCCAGCACCCCCTATGGGGCAGAGTCCTACGAGCAGTACTTC.

CDR3 DNA: TGCGCCAGCAGCCATGTTAATTCACCCCTCCACTTT. It encodes CASSHVNSPLHF. The V call is TRBV4-3, the J call TRBJ1-6; no reliable D call. Trimming took 3 bases from V and 6 from J, leaving 3 bases between them. The germline V gene has CDR1 LGHNA and CDR2 YSLEER. The CDR3 consists of 12 residues.

The V call is TRBV7-2, the J call TRBJ2-1; possibly TRBD2 for D (6 bases). CDR1 and CDR2 from the germline V gene are SGHTA and FQGNSA. This CDR3 comprises 14 residues. Trimming pared 5 bases from V and 8 bases from J, leaving 16 bases between. The CDR3 DNA reads TGTGCCAGCAGCCAAATGACTAGTTCCTATGAGCAGTTCTTC. Its translation: CASSQMTSSYEQFF.

The chain employs TRBV29-1 and TRBJ2-7; no clear D. The germline CDR1 and CDR2 sequences are SQVTM and ANQGSEA. Trimming shortened V by 2 bases and J by 0 bases, and 8 bases separated the two germline ends. The CDR3 totals 13 residues. CDR3 bases: TGCAGCGTTGAACTCAGGCGCTCCTACGAGCAGTACTTC. Its translation: CSVELRRSYEQYF.

This clonotype was detected ten times or more. The chain uses TRBV12-3 or TRBV12-4 and TRBJ1-6, with TRBD1 matching over 9 bases. J was trimmed by 5 bases and V by 3 bases; bases with no gene match: 2. This CDR3 region has 15 residues. CDR3 DNA: TGTGCCAGCAGTTTCCGGGACAGGGATAATTCACCCCTCCACTTT. Protein sequence: CASSFRDRDNSPLHF.

This chain joins TRBV29-1 and TRBJ1-2; 8 bases line up with TRBD1. The ends lost 6 bases at V and 3 bases at J; junction bases unmatched: 6. CDR3 length: 13 amino acids. Germline V gives CDR1 SQVTM, CDR2 ANQGSEA. The CDR3 here is CSVGDRGDYGYTF. As DNA, the CDR3 is TGCAGCGTAGGCGACAGGGGAGACTATGGCTACACCTTC. Full variable domain (outside the CDR3, taken from reference TRBV29-1 and TRBJ1-2): SAVISQKPSRDICQRGTSLTIQCQVDSQVTMMFWYRQQPGQSLTLIATANQGSEATYESGFVIDKFPISRPNLTFSTLTVSNMSPEDSSIYLCSVGDRGDYGYTFGSGTRLTVV.

This clonotype was seen repeatedly, ten times or more. The chain links TRBV7-2 to TRBJ1-1; tentative D call: TRBD1 (6 bases). V shed 7 bases and J shed 3 bases, with 12 bases lying between them. This CDR3 is built from 13 residues. Germline assignment: CDR1 SGHTA and CDR2 FQGNSA. In nucleotides, the CDR3 is TGTGCCAGCAATTGGGGGCGGTACACTGAAGCTTTCTTT. This sequence encodes CASNWGRYTEAFF. Together with reference TRBV7-2 and TRBJ1-1, the CDR3 gives the full variable domain: GAGVSQSPSNKVTEKGKDVELRCDPISGHTALYWYRQSLGQGLEFLIYFQGNSAPDKSGLPSDRFSAERTGGSVSTLTIQRTQQEDSAVYLCASNWGRYTEAFFGQGTRLTVV.

V and J are TRBV29-1 and TRBJ2-7; 10 bases fit TRBD2. V lost 4 bases to trimming and J lost 5 bases; unmatched junction nucleotides: 5. The length of the CDR3 is 13 residues. From germline, CDR1 is SQVTM and CDR2 ANQGSEA. The CDR3 region has the DNA TGCAGCGTTGTCGGGCTAGCGGGAGACGAGCAGTACTTC. Protein: CSVVGLAGDEQYF.

In its sample, this clonotype was seen a few times. The chain is built from TRBV19 and TRBJ1-5; D may be TRBD1 (5 bases). V lost 7 bases to trimming and J lost 5 bases, with 12 bases between them. The V gene's germline CDR1 is LNHDA and CDR2 SQIVND (reference sequence). CDR3 size: 13 residues. The CDR3 spells CASKGLVDQPQHF. CDR3 coding DNA: TGTGCCAGTAAGGGGCTGGTGGATCAGCCCCAGCATTTT.

The chain recombines TRBV6-5 with TRBJ1-5; 7 bases agree with TRBD1. The germline V gene has CDR1 MNHEY and CDR2 SVGAGI. This CDR3 is 13 amino acids long. The V gene end was trimmed by 10 bases and the J gene end by 6 bases; junction bases not matched to a gene: 9. CDR3 residues: CATGRGHGQPQHF. The CDR3 DNA reads TGTGCCACAGGAAGGGGGCACGGTCAGCCCCAGCATTTT.

This rearrangement joins TRBV11-2 to TRBJ2-3; TRBD1 matches 7 bases. CDR3 size: 15 residues. Germline CDR1 is SGHAT and CDR2 is FQNNGV. The V and J ends lost 4 bases and 1 base, in that order; junction bases with no gene match: 5. The CDR3 DNA reads as TGTGCCAGCAGCTCCACAGGGGCTGGCACAGATACGCAGTATTTT. Translated, it gives CASSSTGAGTDTQYF.

V and J are TRBV20-1 and TRBJ2-7; tentatively, D is TRBD1 (6 bases). There are 13 residues in the CDR3. Germline loops: CDR1 DFQATT, CDR2 SNEGSKA (reference sequence). The V end was cut by 4 bases, the J end by 6 bases, with 16 bases between. As DNA, the CDR3 is TGCAGTGCTACCCAGACAGGCTCAGGCGAGCAGTACTTC. Translating gives CSATQTGSGEQYF.

This rearrangement joins TRBV6-5 to TRBJ1-4; weak D call: TRBD1 (6 bases). This CDR3 has 17 amino acids. V was pared by 5 bases and J by 10 bases, with 26 bases between. Germline V gene lookup returns CDR1 MNHEY and CDR2 SVGAGI. CDR3: CASSPSLLSGGGGKLFF. The DNA of the CDR3 is TGTGCCAGCAGTCCTAGTCTTCTTTCGGGGGGCGGTGGAAAACTGTTTTTT.

This clonotype was counted at least ten times. The chain is built from TRBV10-3 and TRBJ1-5; a possible D gene is TRBD1 (5 bases). V was clipped by 6 bases and J by 5 bases, with 14 bases between them. The length of the CDR3 is 14 residues. From germline, CDR1 is ENHRY and CDR2 SYGVKD. The CDR3 coding sequence is TGTGCCATCAGCCTCGACAGTCCAGATCAGCCCCAGCATTTT. Protein sequence: CAISLDSPDQPQHF.

Sample share makes this clonotype medium-sized (0.01 to 0.1%). V gene TRBV20-1 combines with J gene TRBJ2-7; 11 bases fit TRBD2. Germline V gene data show CDR1 as DFQATT and CDR2 as SNEGSKA (reference sequence). Trimming took 0 bases from V and 2 from J; bases not matched to a gene: 3. There are 15 residues in the CDR3. For the CDR3, the DNA is TGCAGTGCTAGAGATCTAGCGGGAGGAACCTACGAGCAGTACTTC. This sequence encodes CSARDLAGGTYEQYF.